This passage covers 32 T cell receptor beta chains from one sample sequenced in a study of CD8 T cells in ankylosing spondylitis. In TCRdb, the 5' RACE reads were re-called with MiXCR into one record per CDR3 protein. The data contain some 130,000 distinct CDR3 sequences, around 7.9% of them singletons. The sample comprised blood, either unsorted or a sorted T cell fraction (not recorded which). The receptors derive from a female donor with ankylosing spondylitis or in good health (not recorded which).

This clonotype was seen ten or more times. This sequence joins TRBV7-3 and TRBJ1-2, with TRBD1 as a possible D gene (6 bases). The germline V and J ends were trimmed by 0 bases and 3 bases, with 11 bases remaining between them. The CDR3 spans 15 residues. CDR1 SGHTA and CDR2 FQGTGA come from the germline V gene. The CDR3 bases are TGTGCCAGCAGCTTAACAGGGGCAGGGGACTATGGCTACACCTTC. Translation gives CASSLTGAGDYGYTF. The variable domain in full, completed from reference TRBV7-3 and TRBJ1-2, reads GAGVSQTPSNKVTEKGKYVELRCDPISGHTALYWYRQSLGQGPEFLIYFQGTGAADDSGLPNDRFFAVRPEGSVSTLKIQRTERGDSAVYLCASSLTGAGDYGYTFGSGTRLTVV.

The sample holds many counts of this clonotype. The chain employs TRBV7-9 and TRBJ2-1; 9 bases map to TRBD2. The CDR3 covers 16 residues. V gave up 1 base and J gave up 8 bases; unmatched junction bases: 9. The germline CDR1 and CDR2 sequences are SEHNR and FQNEAQ (reference sequence). DNA for the CDR3: TGTGCCAGCAGCTTAGGTAGCGGGGGTGCAAGGGATGAGCAGTTCTTC. Amino acids: CASSLGSGGARDEQFF.

This clonotype was observed at least ten times. This chain connects TRBV5-1 to TRBJ1-3; D is undetermined. V shed 4 bases and J shed 0 bases, with 11 bases lying between them. The length of the CDR3 is 15 residues. Germline V lookup: CDR1 SGHRS, CDR2 YFSETQ. CDR3 nucleotide sequence: TGCGCCAGCAGCACCAGCGCGAGCTCTGGAAACACCATATATTTT. It encodes CASSTSASSGNTIYF. Together with reference TRBV5-1 and TRBJ1-3, the CDR3 gives the full variable domain: KAGVTQTPRYLIKTRGQQVTLSCSPISGHRSVSWYQQTPGQGLQFLFEYFSETQRNKGNFPGRFSGRQFSNSRSEMNVSTLELGDSALYLCASSTSASSGNTIYFGEGSWLTVV.

This clonotype was picked up many times. This chain joins TRBV7-3 and TRBJ2-1, with 12 bases identical to TRBD1. Germline loops: CDR1 SGHTA, CDR2 FQGTGA. Trimming removed 5 bases from V and 3 bases from J; junction bases left unmatched: 2. This CDR3 is built from 15 residues. CDR3 sequence: CASSGTGGIYNEQFF. As DNA, the CDR3 is TGTGCCAGCAGCGGGACAGGGGGCATCTACAATGAGCAGTTCTTC. The variable domain in full, with the rest retrieved from reference TRBV7-3 and TRBJ2-1, is GAGVSQTPSNKVTEKGKYVELRCDPISGHTALYWYRQSLGQGPEFLIYFQGTGAADDSGLPNDRFFAVRPEGSVSTLKIQRTERGDSAVYLCASSGTGGIYNEQFFGPGTRLTVL.

In its sample, this clonotype was seen a few times. V is TRBV7-2 and J is TRBJ1-2, with D perhaps matching TRBD1 (6 bases). CDR1 SGHTA and CDR2 FQGNSA come from the germline V gene. Trimming stripped 0 bases from V and 4 bases from J, with 15 bases between. The CDR3 is 16 residues long. DNA of the CDR3: TGTGCCAGCAGCTTAGCGGGGGCGGGTGGCGCCTATGGCTACACCTTC. Amino acid sequence: CASSLAGAGGAYGYTF.

This clonotype was observed at least ten times. The chain couples TRBV29-1 to TRBJ1-5; tentative D call: TRBD1 (5 bases). The CDR3 runs to 13 residues. Per germline, CDR1 SQVTM and CDR2 ANQGSEA. V was clipped by 7 bases and J by 7 bases, with 17 bases between them. The CDR3 spells CSAVVQGRQPQHF. CDR3 nucleotides: TGCAGCGCCGTGGTTCAGGGCAGGCAGCCCCAGCATTTT.

This clonotype was recorded at least ten times. V usage is TRBV5-1 and J usage is TRBJ2-5; D remains unclear. CDR1 and CDR2 (germline): SGHRS, YFSETQ. V lost 1 base, J lost 1 base, and 5 bases lay in between. The CDR3 has 13 amino acids. CDR3 coding DNA: TGCGCCAGCAGCTTGATTGGCCAAGAGACCCAGTACTTC. It specifies CASSLIGQETQYF.

This clonotype came up many times. The V call is TRBV5-1, the J call TRBJ2-2, with D tentatively TRBD2 (5 bases). Per the germline V gene, CDR1 is SGHRS and CDR2 is YFSETQ. The V end was cut by 1 base, the J end by 3 bases, with 13 bases between. CDR3 length equals 16 residues. CDR3 residues: CASSLRALRDTGELFF. The CDR3 DNA follows: TGCGCCAGCAGCTTGAGGGCATTGAGGGACACCGGGGAGCTGTTTTTT. Complete variable domain (other parts from reference TRBV5-1 and TRBJ2-2): KAGVTQTPRYLIKTRGQQVTLSCSPISGHRSVSWYQQTPGQGLQFLFEYFSETQRNKGNFPGRFSGRQFSNSRSEMNVSTLELGDSALYLCASSLRALRDTGELFFGEGSRLTVL.

In this sample, this clonotype turned up many times. The CDR3 reads CASSQRGGGGANVLTF. The CDR3 bases are TGTGCCAGCAGCCAACGGGGTGGAGGCGGGGCCAACGTCCTGACTTTC. J is TRBJ2-6 and V is TRBV3-1, with D possibly matching TRBD2 (5 bases). The CDR3 contains 16 residues. Germline CDR1 reads LGHDT; CDR2 reads YNNKEL (reference sequence). V lost 2 bases and J lost 4, with 12 bases in between.

In this sample, this clonotype turned up many times. V gene TRBV5-1 combines with J gene TRBJ2-1; possibly TRBD2 for D (5 bases). The CDR3 loop spans 15 amino acids. Trimming pared 1 base from V and 4 bases from J, leaving 12 bases between. CDR1 is SGHRS and CDR2 is YFSETQ in the germline V gene. The CDR3 nucleotides read TGCGCCAGCAGCTTGAATCCGGGGAATTACAATGAGCAGTTCTTC. This translates into CASSLNPGNYNEQFF.

This clonotype was found many times. This chain uses TRBV20-1 with TRBJ2-1; D not certain. Trimming cost V 1 base and J 5 bases, with 6 bases left between them. Looked up from germline, CDR1 is DFQATT and CDR2 is SNEGSKA (reference sequence). The CDR3 has 12 amino acids. This CDR3 reads CSARGGNNEQFF. CDR3 DNA sequence: TGCAGTGCTAGAGGCGGAAACAATGAGCAGTTCTTC.

The chain combines TRBV2 with TRBJ1-2; perhaps TRBD1 as D (5 bases). CDR1 is SNHLY, CDR2 FYNNEI, per germline. Between the trimmed V and J ends, which lost 3 bases and 4 bases, there was a span of 12 bases. This CDR3 comprises 14 residues. The CDR3 DNA reads as TGTGCCAGCAGTGACCAACCCGGGGGCTATGGCTACACCTTC. It translates to CASSDQPGGYGYTF.

This clonotype was seen a few times. CDR3 residues: CASSASTGNTEAFF. The CDR3 region has the DNA TGTGCCAGCAGCGCCTCGACAGGGAACACTGAAGCTTTCTTT. The chain has TRBV7-2 and TRBJ1-1, with D maybe TRBD1 (6 bases). Trimming removed 5 bases from V and 1 base from J, with 11 bases in between. Germline values: CDR1 SGHTA, CDR2 FQGNSA. This CDR3 contains 14 residues.

On this clonotype: A read error may account for a junction end that differs from germline. This chain connects TRBV20-1 to TRBJ2-3, with D unresolved. The CDR3 is 13 amino acids. The germline V gene has CDR1 DFQATT and CDR2 SNEGSKA (reference sequence). The CDR3 reads CSARLTSTDTKYF. The CDR3 DNA sequence: TGCAGTGCTAGGTTGACCTCTACAGATACGAAGTATTTT.

In this sample, this clonotype turned up many times. The chain carries TRBV4-2 and TRBJ1-1; TRBD1 might be the D (6 bases). Germline values: CDR1 LGHNA, CDR2 YNFKEQ. The CDR3 extends over 14 amino acids. V lost 4 bases, J lost 5 bases, and 14 bases lay in between. The CDR3, as DNA: TGTGCCAGCAGCCCGTTGGCAGGGGCTACTGAAGCTTTCTTT. This sequence encodes CASSPLAGATEAFF.

V usage is TRBV7-9 and J usage is TRBJ1-4; D not resolved. The CDR3 loop spans 15 amino acids. CDR1 and CDR2 from the germline V gene are SEHNR and FQNEAQ (reference sequence). With 2 bases removed from V and 8 bases from J, the gap between germline ends came to 15 bases. CDR3 sequence: CASSLTRAAREKLFF. CDR3 in DNA: TGTGCCAGCAGCTTAACACGTGCCGCTCGGGAAAAACTGTTTTTT.

This clonotype came up many times. This chain joins TRBV7-9 and TRBJ2-3; D unclear. With 5 bases removed from V and 3 bases from J, the gap between germline ends came to 6 bases. The CDR3 is 12 residues long. Per the germline V gene, CDR1 is SEHNR and CDR2 is FQNEAQ (reference sequence). In DNA, the CDR3 is TGTGCCAGCAGCCAGCTGACAGATACGCAGTATTTT. Its translation: CASSQLTDTQYF.

The V and J genes are TRBV5-6 and TRBJ1-3; D ambiguous. Trimming took off 4 bases at V and 0 bases at J, with 14 bases between the two ends. CDR3 length: 16 residues. CDR1 is SGHDT, CDR2 YYEEEE, per germline. CDR3 nucleotides: TGTGCCAGCAGCACCCCCGGGAGCGTCTCTGGAAACACCATATATTTT. Its protein is CASSTPGSVSGNTIYF.

This clonotype was found many times. CDR3 residues: CASSYGQRRPLGYGYTF. The CDR3 coding sequence is TGTGCCAGCAGTTACGGGCAACGCCGGCCCTTAGGCTATGGCTACACCTTC. J is TRBJ1-2 and V is TRBV6-5; no clear D gene. Germline V gene data show CDR1 as MNHEY and CDR2 as SVGAGI. V gave up 2 bases and J gave up 4 bases, with 20 bases separating them. The CDR3 consists of 17 residues.

This clonotype has ten or more counts. The CDR3 DNA follows: TGCAGTGCTAGTCCGGGGAAGGAGAATCAGCCCCAGCATTTT. Translating it yields CSASPGKENQPQHF. The chain is built from TRBV20-1 and TRBJ1-5; D gene ambiguous. The CDR3 has 14 residues. V was pared by 3 bases and J by 4 bases, with 13 bases between. Per germline, CDR1 DFQATT and CDR2 SNEGSKA (reference sequence).

This clonotype was picked up many times. The chain employs TRBV20-1 and TRBJ1-2; unclear D gene. Germline CDR1 and CDR2: DFQATT and SNEGSKA (reference sequence). Deletions cut 1 base from V and 0 bases from J, with 6 bases between. CDR3 length: 13 residues. DNA of the CDR3: TGCAGTGCTAGAGTCAGCTCTAACTATGGCTACACCTTC. This encodes CSARVSSNYGYTF.

This clonotype was found many times. V and J are TRBV6-5 and TRBJ2-2, with D unresolved. This CDR3 region has 12 residues. Germline V gene sequence: CDR1 MNHEY, CDR2 SVGAGI. V was cut by 0 bases and J by 8 bases, with 4 bases left in between. The CDR3 sequence is CASSYSPGELFF. The CDR3 DNA reads as TGTGCCAGCAGTTACTCACCGGGGGAGCTGTTTTTT.

The CDR3 nucleotides are TGTGCCTTCAGTTACTTCCAGGGATTAGCGGGGGTGGGGGAAAACATTCAGTACTTC. Translation: CAFSYFQGLAGVGENIQYF. This chain connects TRBV12-3 or TRBV12-4 to TRBJ2-4, with 9 nucleotides matching TRBD2. The CDR3 has 19 amino acids. Losses at the gene ends were 11 bases for V and 5 bases for J; bases not matched to a gene: 25.

The chain is built from TRBV7-2 and TRBJ1-1, with D possibly TRBD1 on 6 matching bases. Trimming pared 2 bases from V and 5 bases from J, leaving 18 bases between. The CDR3 is 16 residues long. Germline assignment: CDR1 SGHTA and CDR2 FQGNSA. In DNA, the CDR3 is TGTGCCAGCAGCTTAAAATTCGGGGGGCTCAAAACTGAAGCTTTCTTT. This encodes CASSLKFGGLKTEAFF. The complete variable domain, with remaining parts taken from reference TRBV7-2 and TRBJ1-1, reads GAGVSQSPSNKVTEKGKDVELRCDPISGHTALYWYRQSLGQGLEFLIYFQGNSAPDKSGLPSDRFSAERTGGSVSTLTIQRTQQEDSAVYLCASSLKFGGLKTEAFFGQGTRLTVV.

This clonotype was seen ten or more times. Here the CDR3 DNA reads TGCAAGCCCGGAACTAGCGAGGTTAGCACAGATACGCAGTATTTT. Protein sequence: CKPGTSEVSTDTQYF. The gene calls are TRBV20-1 and TRBJ2-3; TRBD2 matches 7 bases. Per the germline V gene, CDR1 is DFQATT and CDR2 is SNEGSKA (reference sequence). This CDR3 has 15 residues.

This clonotype was seen at least ten times. The V call is TRBV3-1, the J call TRBJ1-2; D not certain. Trimming cost V 1 base and J 2 bases, with 5 bases left between them. Per germline, CDR1 LGHDT and CDR2 YNNKEL (reference sequence). This CDR3 comprises 13 residues. CDR3 sequence: CASSQAENYGYTF. CDR3 DNA: TGTGCCAGCAGCCAAGCAGAGAACTATGGCTACACCTTC.

This clonotype was seen at least ten times. The junction shows a germline mismatch at one end, possibly a read error. V is TRBV12-3 or TRBV12-4 and J is TRBJ1-1, with D possibly being TRBD1 (6 bases). This CDR3 is 11 amino acids long. Here the CDR3 DNA reads TGCGCCAGCAGCCTCCAGGGGGAAGCTTTCTTT. This codes for CASSLQGEAFF.

This chain joins TRBV6-2 or TRBV6-3 and TRBJ2-1; 9 bases line up with TRBD1. CDR1 is MNHEY and CDR2 is SVGEGT in the germline V gene. CDR3 size: 14 residues. The ends lost 6 bases at V and 5 bases at J; junction bases unmatched: 5. CDR3 sequence reads: CASSTGTGNNEQFF. In DNA, the CDR3 is TGTGCCAGCAGCACCGGGACAGGGAACAATGAGCAGTTCTTC.

This clonotype was seen ten or more times. This chain connects TRBV29-1 to TRBJ1-2, with D unresolved. The CDR3 length is 11 residues. Between the trimmed V and J ends, which lost 5 bases and 6 bases, there was a span of 10 bases. Germline V gene data show CDR1 as SQVTM and CDR2 as ANQGSEA. CDR3 bases: TGCAGCGTTCTCCGGGGTAATGGCTACACCTTC. It is translated as CSVLRGNGYTF.

This clonotype showed up just a few times. The chain recombines TRBV12-5 with TRBJ2-3; TRBD2 matches 7 bases. The length of the CDR3 is 14 residues. Germline trimming cut 3 bases from V and 4 bases from J; bases unmatched to any gene: 4. CDR1 LGHNT and CDR2 FRNRAP come from the germline V gene. This CDR3 is CASGFGLGADTQYF. In DNA, the CDR3 is TGTGCTAGTGGTTTCGGACTAGGTGCAGATACGCAGTATTTT.

In this sample, this clonotype turned up many times. This sequence joins TRBV6-1 and TRBJ2-4, with D hard to call. CDR1 MNHNS and CDR2 SASEGT come from the germline V gene. CDR3 length equals 11 residues. Deletions cut 7 bases from V and 8 bases from J, with 9 bases between. The CDR3 loop reads CASTGLDIQYF. CDR3 bases: TGTGCCAGCACCGGATTAGACATTCAGTACTTC.

This clonotype was seen repeatedly, ten times or more. This sequence joins TRBV20-1 and TRBJ2-7, with D uncertain. Germline V lookup: CDR1 DFQATT, CDR2 SNEGSKA (reference sequence). CDR3 length equals 13 residues. V was clipped by 4 bases and J by 3 bases, with 13 bases between them. The CDR3 region is CSAISSGYYEQYF. The CDR3 nucleotides read TGCAGTGCTATCTCGTCCGGGTACTACGAGCAGTACTTC.